These T cell receptor beta chains were read from a single sample in a study of T cell repertoires and HLA-DP antigens. These receptors lack a known antigen. The protocol was immunoSEQ multiplex PCR, while the TCRdb copy is restricted to in-frame clones and leaves out a portion. Among approximately 100,000 clones listed, roughly nine tenths were seen once. The specimen sequenced was CD4+ T cells from PBMCs. All receptors come from a man over 45 in good health and CMV-seronegative. Each CDR3 is given with its conserved first and last residue. The D gene is left open where the match is weak. Clone size is not always given. Where it is, it says once, few, many or a class for expanded clones.

j_gene | abundance | d_gene | v_gene | CDR3nt | CDR3aa
TRBJ2-5 | . | . | TRBV6-6 | TGTGCCAGCGTACCACCAGGACAAGAGACCCAGTACTTC | CASVPPGQETQYF
TRBJ2-3 | once | . | TRBV27 | TGTGCCAGCAGTAAGCGCAGGATTGTAGATACGCAGTATTTT | CASSKRRIVDTQYF
TRBJ1-3 | . | . | TRBV9 | TGTGCCAGCAGCGTAGAACCAGGGAAGATCTCTGGAAACACCATATATTTT | CASSVEPGKISGNTIYF
TRBJ1-1 | . | . | TRBV9 | TGTGCCAGCAGCCTCGGACAGTTCACTGAAGCTTTCTTT | CASSLGQFTEAFF
TRBJ1-4 | . | TRBD1 | TRBV6-5 | TGTGCCAGCAGTTCGGGACAGGGAAGTGAAAAACTGTTTTTT | CASSSGQGSEKLFF
TRBJ1-2 | . | . | TRBV19 | TGTGCCAGTAGTATGGGATCGGGGTTCGATGGCTACACCTTC | CASSMGSGFDGYTF
TRBJ2-7 | . | . | TRBV30 | TGTGCCTGGAGTAAGTTAGCGTCCGAGCAGTACTTC | CAWSKLASEQYF
TRBJ2-5 | . | TRBD2 | TRBV5-6 | TGTGCCAGCAGCTTAAGACTAGCGGGGGGGTCTGAGACCCAGTACTTC | CASSLRLAGGSETQYF
TRBJ2-7 | . | . | TRBV19 | TGTGCCAGTAGTGCGACACTCAGCTCCTACGAGCAGTACTTC | CASSATLSSYEQYF
TRBJ1-6 | . | . | TRBV7-2 | TGTGCCAGCAGCTTTATCCTTGGGGCTGGGCAGGCCGATAATTCACCCCTCCACTTT | CASSFILGAGQADNSPLHF
TRBJ2-6 | . | TRBD1 | TRBV19 | TGTGCCAGTAGTACCCCTTGGACAGGCTACTCTGGGGCCAACGTCCTGACTTTC | CASSTPWTGYSGANVLTF
TRBJ1-1 | . | TRBD1 | TRBV6-6 | TGTGCCAGCAGCCAACCGGGACAGGGGAACACTGAAGCTTTCTTT | CASSQPGQGNTEAFF
TRBJ1-2 | . | . | TRBV30 | TGTGCCTGGAGTGTTGGGTCGAAAGGCTACACCTTC | CAWSVGSKGYTF
TRBJ2-1 | . | . | TRBV7-5 | TGTGCCAGAAGCCCCAAAACAGTTACCTCCTACAATGAGCAGCTCTTC | CARSPKTVTSYNEQLF
TRBJ1-5 | . | TRBD1 | TRBV28 | TGTGCCAGCAGGCCCGGGACAGGGGGCCTGCAGCCCCAGCATTTT | CASRPGTGGLQPQHF
TRBJ2-1 | . | . | TRBV4-1 | TGCGCCAGCAGCCAGTATTGGGAGGATACGGCCTACAATGAGCAGTTCTTC | CASSQYWEDTAYNEQFF
TRBJ2-3 | . | . | TRBV7-6 | TGTGCCAGCAGCTCTGGACTCTCCACAGATACGCAGTATTTT | CASSSGLSTDTQYF
TRBJ1-3 | . | . | TRBV6-1 | TGTGCCCTAAACGCGGGGGCAGCTGGAAACACCATATATTTT | CALNAGAAGNTIYF
TRBJ2-3 | . | TRBD2 | TRBV5-1 | TGCGCCAGCACTGTGCTAGCGGGGGGCACAGATACGCAGTATTTT | CASTVLAGGTDTQYF
TRBJ1-5 | . | . | TRBV7-2 | TGTGCCAGCAGCCAGGCCGGGAGCAATCAGCCCCAGCATTTT | CASSQAGSNQPQHF
TRBJ2-3 | . | . | TRBV15 | TGTGCCACCACCCCGGGGACATTTACTAGCACAGATACGCAGTATTTT | CATTPGTFTSTDTQYF
TRBJ2-7 | medium-sized | TRBD1 | TRBV28 | TGTGCCAGCGGGAAGACAGGGACATCCTACGAGCAGTACTTC | CASGKTGTSYEQYF
TRBJ2-5 | few | TRBD2 | TRBV28 | TGTGCCAGCGGTAGCGGGAGCGAGACCCAGTACTTC | CASGSGSETQYF
TRBJ1-5 | . | . | TRBV6-1 | TGTGCCAGCAGTGATCGGGGACGGGGAAATCAGCCCCAGCATTTT | CASSDRGRGNQPQHF
TRBJ2-7 | . | . | TRBV28 | TGTGCCAGCCATCCCCAGTCCTCACTGGGCGACGAGCAGTACTTC | CASHPQSSLGDEQYF
TRBJ1-4 | . | . | TRBV6-5 | TGTGCCAGCAGTTACAGGGGTAGAGCTAGTAATGAAAAACTGTTTTTT | CASSYRGRASNEKLFF
TRBJ1-5 | . | . | TRBV7-2 | TGTGCCAGCAGCTTAGGACCGAATAGCAATCAGCCCCAGCATTTT | CASSLGPNSNQPQHF
TRBJ2-1 | . | . | TRBV2 | TGTGCCAGCAGTGACCTCTACAATGAGCAGTTCTTC | CASSDLYNEQFF
TRBJ2-7 | . | . | TRBV4-1 | TGCGCCAGCAGCCAAGATCCGGGAAACTCCTACGAGCAGTACTTC | CASSQDPGNSYEQYF
TRBJ2-7 | . | . | TRBV15 | TGTGCCACCAGCAGTGATGGATTGTCCGCGGCCGAGCAGTACTTC | CATSSDGLSAAEQYF
TRBJ2-5 | . | . | TRBV5-8 | TGTGCCAGCAGCCCCTGGGGGACTGAAGAGACCCAGTACTTC | CASSPWGTEETQYF
TRBJ2-2 | . | TRBD1 | TRBV5-1 | TGCGCCAGCAGCACATTACCGGGACAGACCGGGGAGCTGTTTTTT | CASSTLPGQTGELFF
TRBJ2-1 | . | TRBD1 | TRBV7-2 | TGTGCCAGCAGCCAGGGGGCTAGCAGGAACAATGAGCAGTTCTTC | CASSQGASRNNEQFF
TRBJ2-2 | . | . | TRBV9 | TGTGCCAGCAGCCAAACAACGACAGACGGGGAGCTGTTTTTT | CASSQTTTDGELFF
TRBJ2-5 | . | TRBD2 | TRBV9 | TGTGCCAGCACCCGGGGCGGGGGGGATAAAGAGACCCAGTACTTC | CASTRGGGDKETQYF
TRBJ1-4 | . | TRBD1 | TRBV5-1 | TGCGCCAGCAGCTACGGACAGGGTCGAGTGGGGGAAAAACTGTTTTTT | CASSYGQGRVGEKLFF
TRBJ2-5 | . | TRBD2 | TRBV5-6 | TGTGCCAGCAGCTTGACTAGCGGGGGCCAAGAGACCCAGTACTTC | CASSLTSGGQETQYF
TRBJ2-1 | . | . | TRBV19 | TGTGCCAGTAGTATGGGTTCGCAAGCCTTTACTCCCTACAATGAGCAGTTCTTC | CASSMGSQAFTPYNEQFF
TRBJ2-3 | . | . | TRBV4-3 | TGCGCCAGCAGCCAAGAGCACGGGGTTAGCACAGATACGCAGTATTTT | CASSQEHGVSTDTQYF
TRBJ1-5 | . | . | TRBV7-9 | TGTGCCAGCAGCCCCGGACAGAATAGCAATCAGCCCCAGCATTTT | CASSPGQNSNQPQHF
TRBJ2-2 | . | . | TRBV19 | TGTGCCAGTAGTGTCTCTGTGGCCGGGGAGCTGTTTTTT | CASSVSVAGELFF
TRBJ1-1 | . | . | TRBV5-8 | TGTGCCAGCCCAGCCAGGGTTAACACTGAAGCTTTCTTT | CASPARVNTEAFF
TRBJ2-3 | . | TRBD2 | TRBV28 | TGTGCCAGCAGCCTCTCGTCAGCGGGAGACACAGATACGCAGTATTTT | CASSLSSAGDTDTQYF